This is a list of T cell receptor beta chains from one sample in a study of shared clonotypes between healthy human individuals. Repertoires were generated with immunoSEQ multiplex PCR, while TCRdb's copy carries only in-frame clones and drops some. The repertoire holds 600,000 or so clones, with 98% as singletons. The sequenced material came from naive CD8+ T cells sorted from blood. All receptors come from a man younger than 45 in good health. CDR3s include the opening cysteine and the closing phenylalanine or tryptophan. Each record gives: V gene, J gene, CDR3 protein.

>TRBV7-9|TRBJ1-1
CASSPDWDRNTEAFF
>TRBV27|TRBJ2-2
CASSLMDKASGELFF
>TRBV28|TRBJ2-2
CASSLQRETGELFF
>TRBV6-5|TRBJ2-2
CASSHNSGTGELFF
>TRBV5-8|TRBJ2-1
CASSWGLAAYNEQFF
>TRBV6-5|TRBJ1-1
CASSYSTGETEAFF
>TRBV19|TRBJ2-7
CASSIEWGRGYEQYF
>TRBV29-1|TRBJ2-3
CSVEALEDTQYF
>TRBV9|TRBJ1-1
CASSAPGGQGKAFF
>TRBV2|TRBJ2-7
CASGDRTYEQYF
>TRBV15|TRBJ2-1
CATRPGTSGSMRNEQFF
>TRBV4-3|TRBJ1-5
CASSQDREAYQPQHF
>TRBV6-1|TRBJ2-7
CASSRDRFGWEQYF
>TRBV4-1|TRBJ2-2
CASSQTGTSTGELFF
>TRBV7-2|TRBJ2-1
CASSLRTSGVPPLNEQFF
>TRBV30|TRBJ2-1
CAWTGGQGYNEQFF
>TRBV11-3|TRBJ2-1
CASSDRDRDGNEQFF
>TRBV7-8|TRBJ2-1
CASSLGGLGDEQFF
>TRBV6-1|TRBJ2-1
CASSGLAGGLYNEQFF
>TRBV30|TRBJ2-1
CACSPGEREYNEQFF
>TRBV5-1|TRBJ2-1
CASSLNPTVSVNEQFF
>TRBV30|TRBJ2-3
CACGGTSFTDTQYF
>TRBV9|TRBJ2-2
CASSGTGDLYFLSGELFF
>TRBV4-3|TRBJ2-1
CASSMRDSYNEQFF
>TRBV7-9|TRBJ2-2
CASSSPTSPGELFF
>TRBV14|TRBJ2-1
CASSQLTSGYNEQFF
>TRBV28|TRBJ1-1
CASSFGRWDTEAFF
>TRBV9|TRBJ2-7
CASSALRDTYEQYF
>TRBV13|TRBJ2-4
CASSPTGKEVIQYF
>TRBV7-2|TRBJ2-3
CASSATNTDTQYF
>TRBV5-1|TRBJ1-1
CASSLVGGNTEAFF
>TRBV5-6|TRBJ2-7
CASSYGNPAQYF
>TRBV11-2|TRBJ2-7
CASSLAGQGSEQYF
>TRBV2|TRBJ2-7
CASRGGEQYF
>TRBV5-5|TRBJ2-3
CASSLASSTDTQYF
>TRBV27|TRBJ2-5
CASSFGGDPGETQYF
>TRBV2|TRBJ2-5
CASSDFLHGTSINQETQYF
>TRBV9|TRBJ1-4
CASSGPGHLEF
>TRBV7-2|TRBJ2-1
CASSLASGNYNEQFF
>TRBV5-1|TRBJ2-3
CASSFPSADTQYF
>TRBV11-2|TRBJ2-5
CASSLDFRREGAQGTQYF
>TRBV2|TRBJ2-3
CASSPYNTDTQYF
>TRBV7-9|TRBJ2-5
CASRGGGETQYF